This T cell receptor beta chain derives from a study of blood T cell repertoires in COVID-19. Turning to the study itself: Nucleic acid was either cDNA or gDNA, and it came from T cells, B-cell-depleted T cells, or PBMCs.

Germline V gene sequence: CDR1 SGDLS, CDR2 YYNGEE. With 5 bases clipped from V and 5 bases from J, the junction kept 10 bases outside the gene matches. There are 17 residues in the CDR3. Authors' data handling: Nucleated cell number was recorded as an estimate derived from reference gene primer amplification. The assay was immunoSEQ multiplex PCR, and TCRdb's table has in-frame clones only and misses some. V, J and clone size reflect that table, while D and trimming were determined from the DNA. The table lists roughly 150,000 clones, roughly 85% of them singletons. The rearrangement joins TRBV9 to TRBJ2-1, with 13 positions matching TRBD2. The clonotype was recovered from a human donor in a cohort sampled during active COVID-19. The sequencing sample was made of peripheral blood. This CDR3 is CASSETSGGPEDNEQFF. CDR3 sequence (DNA): TGTGCCAGCAGTGAGACTAGCGGGGGGCCGGAGGACAATGAGCAGTTCTTC.